This TCR beta chain came from a study of blood T cell repertoires in COVID-19. Study summary: T cells, B-cell-depleted T cells, or PBMCs provided the cDNA or gDNA that served as material.

Source study methods: Quantification of nucleated cells was approximated via reference gene primer amplification. Sequenced by immunoSEQ multiplex PCR; TCRdb stores in-frame clones only, minus some. Clone size and V and J calls were adopted from that table, with D and trimming inferred from the DNA. Among around 100,000 clones listed, about 91% were seen once. The germline V gene has CDR1 SGHRS and CDR2 YFSETQ. The V gene lost 0 bases and the J gene lost 6 bases, with 7 bases spanning the gap. CDR3 length: 14 residues. This rearrangement joins TRBV5-1 to TRBJ1-6; maybe TRBD1 (5 bases). This TCR came from a human donor in a cohort sampled during active COVID-19. The sample consisted of peripheral blood. The CDR3 spells CASSLGRANSPLHF. The CDR3 DNA follows: TGCGCCAGCAGCTTGGGCAGGGCTAATTCACCCCTCCACTTT.